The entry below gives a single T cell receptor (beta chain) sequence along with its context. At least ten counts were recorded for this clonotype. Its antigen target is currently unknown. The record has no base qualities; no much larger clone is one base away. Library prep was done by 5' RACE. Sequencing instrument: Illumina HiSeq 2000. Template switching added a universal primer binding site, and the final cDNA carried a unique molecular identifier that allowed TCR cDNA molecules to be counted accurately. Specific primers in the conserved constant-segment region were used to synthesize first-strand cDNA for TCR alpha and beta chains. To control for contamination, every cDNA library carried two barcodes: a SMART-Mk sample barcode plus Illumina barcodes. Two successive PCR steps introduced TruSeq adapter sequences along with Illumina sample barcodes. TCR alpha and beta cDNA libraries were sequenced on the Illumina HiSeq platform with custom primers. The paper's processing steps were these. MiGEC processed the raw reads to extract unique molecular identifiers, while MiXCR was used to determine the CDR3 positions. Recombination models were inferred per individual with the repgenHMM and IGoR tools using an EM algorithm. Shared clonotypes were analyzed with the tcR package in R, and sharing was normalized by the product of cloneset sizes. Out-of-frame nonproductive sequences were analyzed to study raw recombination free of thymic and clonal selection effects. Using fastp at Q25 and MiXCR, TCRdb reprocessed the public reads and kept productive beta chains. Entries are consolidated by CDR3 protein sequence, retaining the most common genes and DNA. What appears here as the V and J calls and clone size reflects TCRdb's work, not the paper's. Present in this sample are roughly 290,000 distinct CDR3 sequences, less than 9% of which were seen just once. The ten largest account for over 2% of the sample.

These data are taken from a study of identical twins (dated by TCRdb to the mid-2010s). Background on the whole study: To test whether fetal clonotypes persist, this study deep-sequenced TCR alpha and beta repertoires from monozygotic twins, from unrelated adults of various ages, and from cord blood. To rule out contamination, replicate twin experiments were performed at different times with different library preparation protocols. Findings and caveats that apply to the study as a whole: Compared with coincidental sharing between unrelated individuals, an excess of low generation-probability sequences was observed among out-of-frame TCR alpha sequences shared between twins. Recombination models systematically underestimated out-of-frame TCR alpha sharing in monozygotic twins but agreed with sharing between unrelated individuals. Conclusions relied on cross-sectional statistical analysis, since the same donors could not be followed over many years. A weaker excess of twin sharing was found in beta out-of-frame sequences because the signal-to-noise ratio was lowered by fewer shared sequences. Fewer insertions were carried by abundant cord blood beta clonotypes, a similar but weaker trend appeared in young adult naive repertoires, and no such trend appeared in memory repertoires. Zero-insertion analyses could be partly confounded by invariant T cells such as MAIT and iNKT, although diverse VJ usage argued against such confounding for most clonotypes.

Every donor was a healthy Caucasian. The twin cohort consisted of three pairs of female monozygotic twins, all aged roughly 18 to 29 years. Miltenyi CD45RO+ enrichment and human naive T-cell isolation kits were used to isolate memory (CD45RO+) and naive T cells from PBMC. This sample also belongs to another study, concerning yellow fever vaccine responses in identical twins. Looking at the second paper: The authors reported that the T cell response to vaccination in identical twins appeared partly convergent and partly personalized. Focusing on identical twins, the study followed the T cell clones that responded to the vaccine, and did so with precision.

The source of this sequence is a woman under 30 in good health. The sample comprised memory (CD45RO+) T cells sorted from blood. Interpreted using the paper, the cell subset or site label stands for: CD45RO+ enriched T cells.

The CDR3 reads CASSLEWYSSYNEQFF. The sequenced DNA: TGCGCCAGCAGCTTGGAATGGTACAGCTCCTACAATGAGCAGTTCTTC. The rearrangement joined TRBV5-1 to TRBJ2-1; too little of a D gene remains to name it. The germline V gene provides CDR1 SGHRS and CDR2 YFSETQ. Trimming removed 0 bases from V and 0 bases from J, leaving 10 bases between the germline ends. The CDR3, cysteine through phenylalanine, is 16 amino acids long. Of the read, only the CDR3 DNA is kept; its 48 bases are in frame from base 1.